Listed here are 18 T cell receptor beta chains from one sample, sequenced in a study of blood T cell repertoires in COVID-19. Using immunoSEQ multiplex PCR, the repertoire was profiled, and TCRdb retains in-frame clones only, with some absent. The table has about 230,000 clones, around 86% seen once. The sample was peripheral blood. The receptors come from a man aged 50 to 60 with COVID-19, enrolled during active disease.

This chain links TRBV10-2 with TRBJ2-3; 10 bases are shared with TRBD2. V lost 8 bases and J lost 1; bases outside the gene matches: 3. CDR3 length: 14 amino acids. The V gene's germline CDR1 is WSHSY and CDR2 SAAADI. The CDR3 coding sequence is TGCGCCAGCGGGACTAGCGACCGCACAGATACGCAGTATTTT. This translates into CASGTSDRTDTQYF.

In the case of this clone: The junction and the germline gene differ at one end; a read error may be behind it. V gene TRBV9 combines with J gene TRBJ2-3; no definite D call. This CDR3 is 14 amino acids long. From germline, CDR1 is SGDLS and CDR2 YYNGEE. The DNA of the CDR3 is TGTGCCAGCAGCGTAGAAATGGGCACTGATACGCAGTATTTT. Amino acids: CASSVEMGTDTQYF. Based on the CDR3 plus reference TRBV9 and TRBJ2-3, the full variable domain is DSGVTQTPKHLITATGQRVTLRCSPRSGDLSVYWYQQSLDQGLQFLIQYYNGEERAKGNILERFSAQQFPDLHSELNLSSLELGDSALYFCASSVEMGTDTQYFGPGTRLTVL.

The V and J genes are TRBV7-2 and TRBJ1-1; D may be TRBD1 (5 bases). Per germline, CDR1 SGHTA and CDR2 FQGNSA. The CDR3 contains 15 residues. The V end was cut by 3 bases, the J end by 6 bases, with 17 bases between. Written as DNA, the CDR3 is TGTGCCAGCAGCTTCTTTGGCGGCGGGGGTTCTGAAGCTTTCTTT. Protein product: CASSFFGGGGSEAFF.

This clone was seen a few times. The chain recombines TRBV19 with TRBJ1-2, with TRBD1 matching over 7 bases. The V gene end was trimmed by 5 bases and the J gene end by 0 bases; junction bases not matched to a gene: 3. There are 14 residues in the CDR3. In germline, CDR1 is LNHDA, CDR2 SQIVND (reference sequence). The CDR3 bases are TGTGCCAGTAGTCTCGACAGGGCTAACTATGGCTACACCTTC. It specifies CASSLDRANYGYTF.

The V call is TRBV5-1, the J call TRBJ2-1; 10 bases fit TRBD2. In germline, CDR1 is SGHRS, CDR2 YFSETQ. With 0 bases clipped from V and 8 bases from J, the junction kept 5 bases outside the gene matches. The CDR3 totals 15 residues. CDR3 region: CASSLASGSRDEQFF. CDR3 nucleotides: TGCGCCAGCAGCTTGGCTAGCGGGAGTAGGGATGAGCAGTTCTTC.

The chain carries TRBV19 and TRBJ1-1, with a tentative D call TRBD1 (5 bases). V lost 6 bases and J 1 base, leaving 12 bases between the germline ends. Germline CDR1 LNHDA, CDR2 SQIVND (reference sequence). CDR3 length: 14 residues. This CDR3 reads CASSMTVGNTEAFF. DNA of the CDR3: TGTGCCAGTAGCATGACAGTGGGGAACACTGAAGCTTTCTTT. Variable domain in full (rest from reference TRBV19 and TRBJ1-1): DGGITQSPKYLFRKEGQNVTLSCEQNLNHDAMYWYRQDPGQGLRLIYYSQIVNDFQKGDIAEGYSVSREKKESFPLTVTSAQKNPTAFYLCASSMTVGNTEAFFGQGTRLTVV.

The chain recombines TRBV5-1 with TRBJ1-5; D not certain. The V gene lost 7 bases and the J gene lost 6 bases, with 14 bases spanning the gap. The CDR3 consists of 13 residues. In germline, CDR1 is SGHRS, CDR2 YFSETQ. The CDR3 nucleotides read TGCGCCAGCTCCCGTTCCGGAGGTCAGCCCCAGCATTTT. This encodes CASSRSGGQPQHF. Looking up the rest from reference TRBV5-1 and TRBJ1-5 gives the full variable domain: KAGVTQTPRYLIKTRGQQVTLSCSPISGHRSVSWYQQTPGQGLQFLFEYFSETQRNKGNFPGRFSGRQFSNSRSEMNVSTLELGDSALYLCASSRSGGQPQHFGDGTRLSIL.

The chain joins TRBV11-2 to TRBJ2-7; tentatively, D is TRBD2 (7 bases). CDR1 is SGHAT, CDR2 FQNNGV, per germline. V lost 4 bases, J lost 4 bases, and 14 bases lay in between. The CDR3 has 14 residues. The CDR3: CASSSRGGLYEQYF. In nucleotides, the CDR3 is TGTGCCAGCAGCTCAAGGGGGGGGCTTTACGAGCAGTACTTC.

This chain uses TRBV7-9 with TRBJ2-7; the D is unclear. This CDR3 comprises 15 residues. The germline V gene encodes CDR1 SEHNR and CDR2 FQNEAQ (reference sequence). Between the trimmed V and J ends, which lost 5 bases and 2 bases, there was a span of 16 bases. CDR3 sequence reads: CASSPFAGQAYEQYF. As DNA, the CDR3 is TGTGCCAGCAGCCCCTTCGCTGGGCAAGCCTACGAGCAGTACTTC.

V and J are TRBV12-3 or TRBV12-4 and TRBJ2-3; D not resolved. The V and J ends lost 3 bases and 7 bases respectively, with 11 bases between them. The CDR3 spans 13 residues. The CDR3 loop is CASSLEDTHTQYF. CDR3 nucleotides: TGTGCCAGCAGTTTGGAAGACACCCATACGCAGTATTTT.

CDR3 nucleotides: TGTGCCAGGGGGGGGACTAGCGGGAAATACAATGAGCAGTTCTTC. This gives the protein CARGGTSGKYNEQFF. This chain connects TRBV19 to TRBJ2-1; TRBD2 aligns across 13 bases. Germline V CDR1 and CDR2: LNHDA, SQIVND (reference sequence). This CDR3 region has 15 residues. V shed 9 bases and J 4 bases; nucleotides not matched to a gene: 6.

The sample holds one count of this clone. The rearrangement uses TRBV19 and TRBJ1-1, with 8 bases matching TRBD1. The V and J ends lost 3 bases and 4 bases, in that order; junction bases with no gene match: 1. This CDR3 has 13 amino acids. CDR1 and CDR2 (germline): LNHDA, SQIVND (reference sequence). Here the CDR3 DNA reads TGTGCCAGTAGTATTACAGGGGGCACTGAAGCTTTCTTT. It encodes CASSITGGTEAFF.

This rearrangement joins TRBV9 to TRBJ2-7, with D perhaps matching TRBD2 (6 bases). Germline CDR1 and CDR2: SGDLS and YYNGEE. CDR3 length: 18 amino acids. V was trimmed by 3 bases and J by 2 bases, leaving 24 bases between them. The CDR3 spells CASSAQGLGRDGTYEQYF. The CDR3 nucleotides read TGTGCCAGCAGCGCCCAGGGTCTCGGGCGGGACGGAACCTACGAGCAGTACTTC.

The chain is built from TRBV4-1 and TRBJ1-3; 7 bases match TRBD1. V lost 2 bases, J lost 0 bases, and 13 bases stayed unmatched. Germline CDR1 and CDR2: MGHRA and YSYEKL. The CDR3 contains 19 residues. The CDR3 loop reads CASSQRDSRIRSSGNTIYF. CDR3 in DNA: TGCGCCAGCAGCCAACGGGACAGCAGGATCAGAAGCTCTGGAAACACCATATATTTT.

This rearrangement joins TRBV28 to TRBJ1-3; D is possibly TRBD1 (6 bases). Between the trimmed V and J ends, which lost 8 bases and 0 bases, there was a span of 8 bases. Germline values: CDR1 MDHEN, CDR2 SYDVKM. The CDR3 has 13 residues. The CDR3 reads CASQGSSGNTIYF. The DNA of the CDR3 is TGTGCCAGCCAGGGGAGCTCTGGAAACACCATATATTTT.

The V gene is TRBV7-9, the J gene TRBJ2-2; D remains unclear. Germline CDR1 is SEHNR and CDR2 is FQNEAQ (reference sequence). The V and J ends lost 7 bases and 1 base respectively, with 7 bases between them. The CDR3 covers 13 residues. For the CDR3, the DNA is TGTGCCAGCACCCGAGGGAACACCGGGGAGCTGTTTTTT. Translated, it gives CASTRGNTGELFF.

The V gene is TRBV11-2, the J gene TRBJ1-1; tentatively, D is TRBD1 (5 bases). Trimming took 5 bases from V and 3 from J, leaving 10 bases between them. CDR1 and CDR2 from the germline V gene are SGHAT and FQNNGV. There are 13 residues in the CDR3. The CDR3 sequence: CASSGTLHTEAFF. CDR3 bases: TGTGCCAGCAGCGGGACTCTTCACACTGAAGCTTTCTTT. Full variable domain (remainder filled in from reference TRBV11-2 and TRBJ1-1): EAGVAQSPRYKIIEKRQSVAFWCNPISGHATLYWYQQILGQGPKLLIQFQNNGVVDDSQLPKDRFSAERLKGVDSTLKIQPAKLEDSAVYLCASSGTLHTEAFFGQGTRLTVV.

The chain uses TRBV19 and TRBJ2-1, with 8 bases matching TRBD2. There are 16 residues in the CDR3. CDR1 LNHDA and CDR2 SQIVND come from the germline V gene (reference sequence). Losses at the gene ends were 5 bases for V and 4 bases for J; bases not matched to a gene: 10. The chain's CDR3 is CASSPPGGAPYNEQFF. The CDR3 nucleotides read TGTGCCAGTAGTCCCCCCGGGGGGGCCCCATACAATGAGCAGTTCTTC.